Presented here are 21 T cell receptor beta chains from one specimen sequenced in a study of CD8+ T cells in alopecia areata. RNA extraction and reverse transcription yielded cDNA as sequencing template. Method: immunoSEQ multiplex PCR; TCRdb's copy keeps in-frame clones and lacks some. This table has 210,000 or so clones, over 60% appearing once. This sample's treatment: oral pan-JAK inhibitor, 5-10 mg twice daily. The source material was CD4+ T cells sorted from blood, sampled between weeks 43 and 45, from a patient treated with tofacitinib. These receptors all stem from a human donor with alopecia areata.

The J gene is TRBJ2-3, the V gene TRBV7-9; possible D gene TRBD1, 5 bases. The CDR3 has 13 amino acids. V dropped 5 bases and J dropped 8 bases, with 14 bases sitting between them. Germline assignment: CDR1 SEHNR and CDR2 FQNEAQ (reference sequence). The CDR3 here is CASSRPTESTQYF. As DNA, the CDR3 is TGTGCCAGCAGCCGCCCGACAGAAAGTACGCAGTATTTT.

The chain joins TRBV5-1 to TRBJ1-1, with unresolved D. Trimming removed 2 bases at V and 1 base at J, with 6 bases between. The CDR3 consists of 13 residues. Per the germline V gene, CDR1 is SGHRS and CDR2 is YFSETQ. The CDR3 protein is CASSFQENTEAFF. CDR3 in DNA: TGCGCCAGCAGCTTCCAAGAGAACACTGAAGCTTTCTTT.

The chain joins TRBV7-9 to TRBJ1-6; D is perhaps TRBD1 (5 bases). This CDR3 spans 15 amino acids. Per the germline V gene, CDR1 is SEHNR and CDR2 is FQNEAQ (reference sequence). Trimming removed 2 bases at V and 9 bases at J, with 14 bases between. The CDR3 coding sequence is TGTGCCAGCAGCTTATCAGCCCAGGGAAGTTCACCCCTCCACTTT. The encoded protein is CASSLSAQGSSPLHF. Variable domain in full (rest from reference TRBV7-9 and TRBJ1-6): DTGVSQNPRHKITKRGQNVTFRCDPISEHNRLYWYRQTLGQGPEFLTYFQNEAQLEKSRLLSDRFSAERPKGSFSTLEIQRTEQGDSAMYLCASSLSAQGSSPLHFGNGTRLTVT.

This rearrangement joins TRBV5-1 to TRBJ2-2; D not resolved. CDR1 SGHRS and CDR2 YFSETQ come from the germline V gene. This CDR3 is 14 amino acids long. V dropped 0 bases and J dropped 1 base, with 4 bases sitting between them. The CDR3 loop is CASSLGGNTGELFF. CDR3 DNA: TGCGCCAGCAGCTTGGGTGGGAACACCGGGGAGCTGTTTTTT.

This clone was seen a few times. This CDR3 is CASREEIPYEQYF. DNA for the CDR3: TGTGCCAGTAGAGAGGAAATCCCCTACGAGCAGTACTTC. The chain links TRBV19 to TRBJ2-7; no clear D gene. The CDR3 has 13 amino acids. Trimming pared 6 bases from V and 2 bases from J, leaving 11 bases between. Looked up from germline, CDR1 is LNHDA and CDR2 is SQIVND (reference sequence).

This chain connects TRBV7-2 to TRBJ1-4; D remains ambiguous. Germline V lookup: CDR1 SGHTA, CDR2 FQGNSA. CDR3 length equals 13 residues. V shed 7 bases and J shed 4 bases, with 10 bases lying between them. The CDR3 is CASTPGLNEKLFF. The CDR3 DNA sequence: TGTGCCAGCACCCCCGGCCTTAATGAAAAACTGTTTTTT.

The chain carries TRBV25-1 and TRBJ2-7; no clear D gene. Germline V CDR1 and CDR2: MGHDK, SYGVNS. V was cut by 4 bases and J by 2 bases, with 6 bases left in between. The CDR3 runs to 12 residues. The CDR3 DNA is TGTGCCAGCAGTGGATCCCCCTACGAGCAGTACTTC. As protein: CASSGSPYEQYF.

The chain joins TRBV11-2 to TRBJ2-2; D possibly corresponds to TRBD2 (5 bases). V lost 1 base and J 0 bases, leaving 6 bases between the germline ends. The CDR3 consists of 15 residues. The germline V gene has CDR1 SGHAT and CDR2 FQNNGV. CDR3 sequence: CASSLAGTNTGELFF. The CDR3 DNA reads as TGTGCCAGCAGCTTAGCGGGGACGAACACCGGGGAGCTGTTTTTT.

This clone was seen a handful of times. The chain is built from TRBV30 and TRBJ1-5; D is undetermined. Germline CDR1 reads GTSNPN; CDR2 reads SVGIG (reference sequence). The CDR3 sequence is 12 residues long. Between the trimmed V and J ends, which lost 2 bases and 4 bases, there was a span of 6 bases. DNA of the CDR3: TGTGCCTGGAGTAGGAGTAATCAGCCCCAGCATTTT. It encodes CAWSRSNQPQHF.

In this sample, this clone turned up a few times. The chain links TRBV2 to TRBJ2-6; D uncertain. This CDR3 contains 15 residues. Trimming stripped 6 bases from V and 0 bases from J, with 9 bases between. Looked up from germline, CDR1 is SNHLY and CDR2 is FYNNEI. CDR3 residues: CASSAVLSGANVLTF. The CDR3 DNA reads TGTGCCAGCAGCGCAGTCCTCTCTGGGGCCAACGTCCTGACTTTC.

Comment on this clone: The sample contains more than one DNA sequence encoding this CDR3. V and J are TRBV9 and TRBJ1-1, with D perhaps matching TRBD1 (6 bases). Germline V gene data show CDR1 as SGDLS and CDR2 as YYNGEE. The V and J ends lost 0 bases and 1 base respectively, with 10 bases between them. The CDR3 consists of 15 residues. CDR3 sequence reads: CASSVGGTKNTEAFF. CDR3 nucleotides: TGTGCCAGCAGCGTAGGAGGGACAAAGAACACTGAAGCTTTCTTT. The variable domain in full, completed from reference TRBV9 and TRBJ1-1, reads DSGVTQTPKHLITATGQRVTLRCSPRSGDLSVYWYQQSLDQGLQFLIQYYNGEERAKGNILERFSAQQFPDLHSELNLSSLELGDSALYFCASSVGGTKNTEAFFGQGTRLTVV.

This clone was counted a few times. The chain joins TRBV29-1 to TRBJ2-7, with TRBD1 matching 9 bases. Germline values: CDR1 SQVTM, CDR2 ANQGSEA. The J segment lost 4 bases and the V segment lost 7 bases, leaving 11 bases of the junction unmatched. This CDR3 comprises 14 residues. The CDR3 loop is CSADTGQGSYEQYF. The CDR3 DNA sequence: TGCAGCGCTGATACCGGACAGGGGTCATACGAGCAGTACTTC.

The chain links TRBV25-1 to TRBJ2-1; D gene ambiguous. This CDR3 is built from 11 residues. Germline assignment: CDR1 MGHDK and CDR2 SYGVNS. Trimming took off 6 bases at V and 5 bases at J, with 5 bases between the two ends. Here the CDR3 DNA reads TGTGCCAGCAGCTTTGACAATGAGCAGTTCTTC. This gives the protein CASSFDNEQFF.

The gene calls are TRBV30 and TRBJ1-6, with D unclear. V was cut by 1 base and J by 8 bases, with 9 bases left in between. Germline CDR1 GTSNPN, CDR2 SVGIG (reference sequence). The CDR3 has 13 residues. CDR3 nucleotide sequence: TGTGCCTGGAGTGAGAATTCGGATTCACCCCTCCACTTT. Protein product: CAWSENSDSPLHF.

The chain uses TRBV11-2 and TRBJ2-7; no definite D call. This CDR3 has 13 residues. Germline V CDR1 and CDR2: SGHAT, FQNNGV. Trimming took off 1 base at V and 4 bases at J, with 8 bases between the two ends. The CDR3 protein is CASSLGTVYEQYF. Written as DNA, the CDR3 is TGTGCCAGCAGCTTAGGTACGGTATACGAGCAGTACTTC.

Written as DNA, the CDR3 is TGTGCCAGCAGCTTAAGGCGGCTAGGAACAGATACGCAGTATTTT. Its protein product is CASSLRRLGTDTQYF. J is TRBJ2-3 and V is TRBV7-8, with D unresolved. Trimming left V 2 bases short and J 3 bases short, with 12 bases between. The length of the CDR3 is 15 residues. The germline V gene encodes CDR1 SGHVS and CDR2 FQNEAQ.

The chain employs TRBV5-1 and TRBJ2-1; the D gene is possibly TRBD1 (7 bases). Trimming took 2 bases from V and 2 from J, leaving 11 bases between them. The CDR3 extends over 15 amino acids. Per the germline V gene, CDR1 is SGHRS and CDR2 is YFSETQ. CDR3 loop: CASSLGGTAYNEQFF. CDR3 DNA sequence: TGCGCCAGCAGCTTAGGCGGGACAGCCTACAATGAGCAGTTCTTC.

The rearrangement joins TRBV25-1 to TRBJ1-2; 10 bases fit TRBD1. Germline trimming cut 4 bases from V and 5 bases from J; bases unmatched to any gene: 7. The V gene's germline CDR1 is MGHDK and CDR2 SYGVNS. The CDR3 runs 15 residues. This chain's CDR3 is CASSATDRGLYGYTF. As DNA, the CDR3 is TGTGCCAGCAGTGCAACGGACAGGGGGTTGTATGGCTACACCTTC.

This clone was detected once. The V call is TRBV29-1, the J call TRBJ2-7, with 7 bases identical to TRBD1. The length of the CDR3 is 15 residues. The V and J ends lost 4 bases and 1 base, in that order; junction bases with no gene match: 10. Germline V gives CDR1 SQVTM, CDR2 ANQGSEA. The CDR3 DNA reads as TGCAGCGTTGTCCTCGACAGGGACCGATCCTACGAGCAGTACTTC. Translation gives CSVVLDRDRSYEQYF.

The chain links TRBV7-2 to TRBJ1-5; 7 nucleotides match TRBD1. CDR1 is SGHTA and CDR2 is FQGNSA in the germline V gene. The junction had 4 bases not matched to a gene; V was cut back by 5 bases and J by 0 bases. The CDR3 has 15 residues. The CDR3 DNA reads TGTGCCAGCAGCCCCACAGGGGATAGCAATCAGCCCCAGCATTTT. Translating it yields CASSPTGDSNQPQHF. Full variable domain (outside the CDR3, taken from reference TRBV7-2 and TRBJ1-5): GAGVSQSPSNKVTEKGKDVELRCDPISGHTALYWYRQSLGQGLEFLIYFQGNSAPDKSGLPSDRFSAERTGGSVSTLTIQRTQQEDSAVYLCASSPTGDSNQPQHFGDGTRLSIL.

CDR3 nucleotide sequence: TGCGCCAGCAGCCAAGGGCGTGAGCAGTTCTTC. It encodes CASSQGREQFF. The genes are TRBV4-3 and TRBJ2-1; unclear D gene. CDR1 is LGHNA and CDR2 is YSLEER in the germline V gene. CDR3 length: 11 residues. Trimming took 1 base from V and 9 from J, leaving 4 bases between them.